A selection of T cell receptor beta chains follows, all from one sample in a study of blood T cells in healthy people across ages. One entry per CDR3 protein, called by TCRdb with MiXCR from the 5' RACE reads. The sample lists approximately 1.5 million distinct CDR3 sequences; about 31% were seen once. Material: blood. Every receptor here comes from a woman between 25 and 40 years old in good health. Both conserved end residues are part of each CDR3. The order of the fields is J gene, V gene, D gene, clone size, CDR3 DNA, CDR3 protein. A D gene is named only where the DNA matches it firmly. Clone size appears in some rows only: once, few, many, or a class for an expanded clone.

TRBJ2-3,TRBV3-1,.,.,TGTGCCAGCAGCTCAAGACTGGCGGGAAAGTTGGTGACAGATACGCAGTATTTT,CASSSRLAGKLVTDTQYF
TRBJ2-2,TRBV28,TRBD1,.,TGTGCCAGCAGTGGAGGGACAGGGGACACCGGGGAGCTGTTTTTT,CASSGGTGDTGELFF
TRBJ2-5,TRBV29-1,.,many,TGCAGCGTCCCAGGTCGAGGGTCCCAAGAGACCCAGTACTTC,CSVPGRGSQETQYF
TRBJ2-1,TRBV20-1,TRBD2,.,TGCAGTGCACCCTTAGCGGGGCTGCTCGGGGGGCAGTTCTTC,CSAPLAGLLGGQFF
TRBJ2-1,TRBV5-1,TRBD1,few,TGCGCCAGCAGCACCCTAACAGGGGGATCGGATGAGCAGTTCTTC,CASSTLTGGSDEQFF
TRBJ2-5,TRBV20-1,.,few,TGCAGTGCCCTACCGAATGGGGCCCAAGAGACCCAGTACTTC,CSALPNGAQETQYF
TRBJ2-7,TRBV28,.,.,TGTGCCAGCAAGGTCCAGGAGAGCTCCTACGAGCAGTACTTC,CASKVQESSYEQYF
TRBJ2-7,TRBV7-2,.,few,TGTGCCAGCAGCTTAGTCCCGGGCTTCTACGAGCAGTACTTC,CASSLVPGFYEQYF
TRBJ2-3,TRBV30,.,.,TGTGCCTGGAGTGTGAATAGGGATGATACGCAGTATTTT,CAWSVNRDDTQYF
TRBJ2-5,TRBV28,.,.,TGTGCCAGCAGCCGAGAGCGTGGGGCAGGGCGGCAGACCCAGTACTTC,CASSRERGAGRQTQYF
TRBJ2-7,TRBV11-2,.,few,TGTGCCAGCAGCTTAGATCTCGGGGAGAGCTACGAGCAGTACTTC,CASSLDLGESYEQYF
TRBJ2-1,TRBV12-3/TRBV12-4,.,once,TGTGCCAGCAGTTTAGCGGGAGGCCGGGTTGATGGGCAGTTCTTC,CASSLAGGRVDGQFF
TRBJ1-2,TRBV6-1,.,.,TGTGCCAGCAAGCAGTCGGCCCCCTATGGCTACACCTTC,CASKQSAPYGYTF
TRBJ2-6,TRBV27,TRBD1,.,TGTGCCAGCAGTATGGGGACAGGGGCCCCTGGGGCCAACGTCCTGACTTTC,CASSMGTGAPGANVLTF
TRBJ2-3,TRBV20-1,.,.,TGCAGTGCTAGTCAAATGGGACGATCTAGCACAGATACGCAGTATTTT,CSASQMGRSSTDTQYF
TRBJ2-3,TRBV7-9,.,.,TGTGCCAGCAGCTTAGAAGGGGCCTACACAGATACGCAGTATTTT,CASSLEGAYTDTQYF
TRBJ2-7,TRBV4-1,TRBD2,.,TGCGCCTGCAGCCAAGCACTAGCGGGTTACGAGCAGTACTTC,CACSQALAGYEQYF
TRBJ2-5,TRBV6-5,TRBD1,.,TGTGCCAGCAGCCGCGGGACAGGGCGGTCGGAGACCCAGTACTTC,CASSRGTGRSETQYF
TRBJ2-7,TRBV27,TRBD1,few,TGTGCCAGCAGTTTCCACGGACAGGGGGACTACGAGCAGTACTTC,CASSFHGQGDYEQYF
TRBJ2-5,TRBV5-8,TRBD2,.,TGTGCCAGCAGCCCTTCTTGGGGGGGTGAGACCCAGTACTTC,CASSPSWGGETQYF
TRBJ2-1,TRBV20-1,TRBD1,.,TGCAGTGCTCACGGGACAGGGGGGACGAATGAGCAGTTCTTC,CSAHGTGGTNEQFF
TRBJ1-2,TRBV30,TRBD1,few,TGTGCCTACGGGACAGGGTCTGCTGGCTACACCTTC,CAYGTGSAGYTF
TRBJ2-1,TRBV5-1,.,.,TGCGCCAGCAGCTGGTGGGGGCCGGCGGTCGATGAGCAGTTCTTC,CASSWWGPAVDEQFF
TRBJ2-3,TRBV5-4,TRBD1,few,TGTGCCAGCAGCCGTCCCGGGACAGGGTTTGGAAGCACAGATACGCAGTATTTT,CASSRPGTGFGSTDTQYF
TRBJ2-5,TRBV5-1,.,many,TGCGCCAGCAGCCTCCGTGAGGGCAGGGAGACCCAGTACTTC,CASSLREGRETQYF
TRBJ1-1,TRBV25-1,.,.,TGTGCCAGCAGTGAAAGGACGGCTAACACTGAAGCTTTCTTT,CASSERTANTEAFF
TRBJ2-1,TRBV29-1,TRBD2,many,TGCAGCGTTGAAGAGGGAGGGTCTGAGCAGTTCTTC,CSVEEGGSEQFF
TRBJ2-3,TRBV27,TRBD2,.,TGTGCCACCCAAATAGCGGGAGGGCCCACAGATACGCAGTATTTT,CATQIAGGPTDTQYF
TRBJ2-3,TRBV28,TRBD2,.,TGTGCCAGCCCACCTTTGGGGAGGGGCACAGATACGCAGTATTTT,CASPPLGRGTDTQYF
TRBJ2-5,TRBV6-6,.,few,TGTGCCAGCAGTTATAAGAAAGAGACCCAGTACTTC,CASSYKKETQYF
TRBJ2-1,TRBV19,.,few,TGTGCCAGTAGTAATAGGCTCCCCGGAGGGCACAATGAGCAGTTCTTC,CASSNRLPGGHNEQFF
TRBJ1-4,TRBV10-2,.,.,TGCGCCAGCAGTGGGTCTCTTGGAGGGGATCCTAGGGAAAAACTGTTTTTT,CASSGSLGGDPREKLFF
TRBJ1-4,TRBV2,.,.,TGTGCCAGCAGTAGCCTGGACGGGGAAAAACTGTTTTTT,CASSSLDGEKLFF
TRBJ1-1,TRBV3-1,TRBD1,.,TGTGCCAGCAAGCAGGGGGCAGCTGAAGCTTTCTTT,CASKQGAAEAFF
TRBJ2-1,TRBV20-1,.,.,TGCAGTGCTACCCGGGACTGGACCTACAATGAGCAGTTCTTC,CSATRDWTYNEQFF
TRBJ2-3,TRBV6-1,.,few,TGTGCCAGCAGTGATAAGGCCCAGGGAGATACGCAGTATTTT,CASSDKAQGDTQYF
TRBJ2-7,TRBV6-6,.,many,TGTGCCAGCAGCGCAACAGAGAGCTCCTACGAGCAGTACTTC,CASSATESSYEQYF
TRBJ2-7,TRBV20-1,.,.,TGCAGTGCTAGAGATTTCCCGATATTGTACTTC,CSARDFPILYF
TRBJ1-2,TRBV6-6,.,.,TGTGCCAGCAGTTCCGCAGGGGATGGCTACACCTTC,CASSSAGDGYTF
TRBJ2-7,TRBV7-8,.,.,TGTGCCAGCAGCTTATCGGGGGTGAACGAGCAGTACTTC,CASSLSGVNEQYF
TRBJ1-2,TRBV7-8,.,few,TGTGCCAGCAGCCCGGGACGGTTGGCCACCTATGGCTACACCTTC,CASSPGRLATYGYTF
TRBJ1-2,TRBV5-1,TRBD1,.,TGCGCCAGCAGCCCGGGACAGGGGGCAACCTATGGCTACACCTTC,CASSPGQGATYGYTF
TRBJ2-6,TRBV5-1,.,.,TGCGCCAGCAGCTTGGCGGGAAATACAGGGTTAGCTGGGGCCAACGCCCTGACTTTC,CASSLAGNTGLAGANALTF
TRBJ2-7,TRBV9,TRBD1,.,TGTGCCAGCAGCGTGGGGACAGGTGATCGGCAGTACTTC,CASSVGTGDRQYF
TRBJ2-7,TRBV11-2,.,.,TGTGCCAGCAGCTTAGCGTCGGGGGCATGGGCACACGAGCAGTACTTC,CASSLASGAWAHEQYF
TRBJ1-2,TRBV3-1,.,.,TGTGCCAGCAGCCAAGATCAGGCGGGGTACTATGGCTACACCTTC,CASSQDQAGYYGYTF
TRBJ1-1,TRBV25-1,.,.,TGTGCCAGCAGTGTATCCCGAATGTCTTTCTTT,CASSVSRMSFF
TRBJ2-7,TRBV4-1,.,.,TGCGCCAGCAGCCAACTAGGGGCAGGGGACGAGCAGTACTTC,CASSQLGAGDEQYF
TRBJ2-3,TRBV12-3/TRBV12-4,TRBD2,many,TGTGCCAGCAGTTTAACTAGCGGGGGTGGAGATACGCAGTATTTT,CASSLTSGGGDTQYF
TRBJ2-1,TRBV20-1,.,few,TGCAGTGCCACCCCGGACGTGGGGCGGTGGCGTGAGCAGTTCTTC,CSATPDVGRWREQFF
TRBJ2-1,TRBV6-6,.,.,TGTGCCAGCAGTCGCCATAAGGATGAGCAGTTCTTC,CASSRHKDEQFF
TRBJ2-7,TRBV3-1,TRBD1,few,TGTGCCAGCAGTCAACCCTACCTCAGGGGGTCAACCTACGAGCAGTACTTC,CASSQPYLRGSTYEQYF